The rows below give T cell receptor beta chains drawn from one sample of a study of shared clonotypes between healthy human individuals. The table came from immunoSEQ multiplex PCR; TCRdb's copy has only in-frame clones and leaves some out. Of 750,000 to 1,000,000 clones listed, 80% to 95% were seen once; the top ten hold approximately 25%. Sequences were obtained from naive CD8+ T cells sorted from blood. The receptors derive from a man aged 25 to 45 in good health. The CDR3 runs from the conserved cysteine through the conserved F or W. Each record gives: V gene, D gene, CDR3 length, J gene, clone size, CDR3 protein, CDR3 DNA. D genes are given only for firm matches. Size is omitted from some rows. Given values are once, few, many or a class for expanded clones.

TRBV6-5,.,12,TRBJ2-5,.,CASSLNQETQYF,TGTGCCAGCAGCCTTAACCAAGAGACCCAGTACTTC
TRBV5-1,.,12,TRBJ2-7,.,CASSDLDDEQYF,TGCGCCAGCAGCGATTTAGATGACGAGCAGTACTTC
TRBV27,.,15,TRBJ2-1,.,CASSGRRSNYNEQFF,TGTGCCAGCAGTGGTCGGCGATCCAACTACAATGAGCAGTTCTTC
TRBV29-1,.,14,TRBJ2-7,.,CSVTPGPGGYEQYF,TGCAGCGTAACCCCCGGTCCTGGAGGCTACGAGCAGTACTTC
TRBV7-9,TRBD1,16,TRBJ1-2,.,CASSPEGAGEDYGYTF,TGTGCCAGCAGCCCGGAGGGGGCAGGGGAGGACTATGGCTACACCTTC
TRBV4-3,.,15,TRBJ2-3,.,CASSQDGAGTDTQYF,TGCGCCAGCAGCCAAGATGGAGCGGGCACAGATACGCAGTATTTT
TRBV6-1,TRBD1,15,TRBJ2-5,.,CASSRQGARQETQYF,TGTGCCAGCAGTAGACAGGGGGCCCGGCAAGAGACCCAGTACTTC
TRBV5-4,TRBD2,16,TRBJ2-2,once,CASSLVLAGGAGELFF,TGTGCCAGCAGCTTGGTTCTAGCGGGAGGGGCCGGGGAGCTGTTTTTT
TRBV7-3,TRBD1,12,TRBJ2-1,.,CASEGAGNEQFF,TGTGCCAGCGAGGGGGCAGGAAATGAGCAGTTCTTC
TRBV7-9,TRBD2,14,TRBJ2-5,.,CASSLAGGIETQYF,TGTGCCAGCAGCTTGGCGGGAGGGATAGAGACCCAGTACTTC
TRBV30,.,19,TRBJ1-1,.,CAWSVSLRQTPTLNTEAFF,TGTGCCTGGAGTGTCAGCTTGAGACAGACACCAACCTTAAACACTGAAGCTTTCTTT
TRBV29-1,TRBD1,16,TRBJ2-3,.,CSVEDRTGQSTDTQYF,TGCAGCGTTGAAGATCGGACAGGGCAATCCACAGATACGCAGTATTTT
TRBV30,TRBD1,13,TRBJ1-4,.,CAADRESNEKLFF,TGTGCCGCCGACAGGGAGTCTAATGAAAAACTGTTTTTT
TRBV19,.,17,TRBJ2-1,.,CASSPFGGTGTHNEQFF,TGTGCCAGTAGCCCCTTTGGAGGGACCGGGACTCACAATGAGCAGTTCTTC
TRBV5-1,.,15,TRBJ2-5,.,CASSLATGILETQYF,TGCGCCAGCAGCTTGGCTACAGGGATACTAGAGACCCAGTACTTC
TRBV28,.,13,TRBJ2-7,.,CASRTGTGYEQYF,TGTGCCAGCAGAACCGGGACCGGTTACGAGCAGTACTTC
TRBV9,.,13,TRBJ2-2,.,CASSLRQTGELFF,TGTGCCAGCAGCCTAAGACAGACCGGGGAGCTGTTTTTT
TRBV7-9,.,16,TRBJ2-1,.,CASSRFLRELHNEQFF,TGTGCCAGCAGCCGTTTTTTACGGGAGCTCCACAATGAGCAGTTCTTC
TRBV7-6,TRBD2,17,TRBJ2-2,.,CASSSPPTSGNTGELFF,TGTGCCAGCAGCTCTCCCCCGACTAGCGGGAACACCGGGGAGCTGTTTTTT
TRBV5-6,.,16,TRBJ2-5,.,CASSLWAGFHQETQYF,TGTGCCAGCAGCTTGTGGGCTGGGTTTCATCAAGAGACCCAGTACTTC
TRBV6-5,TRBD1,14,TRBJ1-1,.,CASSYTQGAAEAFF,TGTGCCAGCAGTTACACACAGGGGGCGGCTGAAGCTTTCTTT
TRBV29-1,TRBD1,14,TRBJ2-1,.,CSVEGQGAINEQFF,TGCAGCGTCGAAGGGCAGGGGGCGATCAATGAGCAGTTCTTC